This TCR beta chain emerged from a study of blood T cell repertoires in COVID-19. About the study: Sites across the United States, Italy and Spain contributed samples from acute and convalescent COVID-19. Sample material is recorded as cDNA or gDNA derived from T cells, B-cell-depleted T cells, or PBMCs.

The V gene lost 2 bases and the J gene lost 7 bases, with 8 bases spanning the gap. Germline V lookup: CDR1 GTSNPN, CDR2 SVGIG (reference sequence). The CDR3 consists of 12 residues. Authors' methods: For nucleated cells, counts were estimated from reference gene primer amplification. Profiled with immunoSEQ multiplex PCR; TCRdb holds only in-frame clones, not every one. The DNA gave D and trimming, while V, J and clone size come from that table. Here the sample spans about 240,000 clones, approximately 85% being singletons. Material: peripheral blood. The V call is TRBV30, the J call TRBJ2-2; possibly TRBD2 for D (5 bases). This receptor was identified in a young woman with acute or convalescent COVID-19. CDR3 coding DNA: TGTGCCTGGAGTTACCGGGACGGGGAGCTGTTTTTT. It codes for CAWSYRDGELFF.